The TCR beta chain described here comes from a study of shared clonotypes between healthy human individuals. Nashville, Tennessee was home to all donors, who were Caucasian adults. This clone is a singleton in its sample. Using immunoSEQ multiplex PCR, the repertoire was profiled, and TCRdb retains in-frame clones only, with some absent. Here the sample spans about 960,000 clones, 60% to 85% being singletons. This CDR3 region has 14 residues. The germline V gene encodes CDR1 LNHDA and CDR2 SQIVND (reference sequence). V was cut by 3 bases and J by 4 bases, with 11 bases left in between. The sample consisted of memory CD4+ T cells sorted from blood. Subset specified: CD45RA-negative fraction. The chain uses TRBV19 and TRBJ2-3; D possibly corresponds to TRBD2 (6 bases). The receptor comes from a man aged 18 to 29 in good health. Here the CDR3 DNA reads TGTGCCAGTAGTATCCGACTAGAGGCAGATACGCAGTATTTT. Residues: CASSIRLEADTQYF.